What follows are 23 T cell receptor beta chains derived from one specimen sequenced in a study of T cell repertoires in cytomegalovirus infection. Each CDR3 protein gets one entry after TCRdb re-called the reads with MiXCR. Here the sample spans roughly 630,000 distinct CDR3 sequences, approximately 24% being singletons. What was sequenced was CD8+ T cells from PBMCs. The receptor source for this set is a human donor in good health (CMV status not recorded). Some clones in this sample may be carry-over from other donors' samples.

This clonotype was detected many times. V and J are TRBV25-1 and TRBJ1-6; the D is unclear. Germline V gives CDR1 MGHDK, CDR2 SYGVNS. V lost 6 bases to trimming and J lost 0 bases, with 6 bases between them. The CDR3 loop spans 14 amino acids. This CDR3 is CASSGSSYNSPLHF. CDR3 nucleotides: TGTGCCAGCAGCGGGAGCTCCTATAATTCACCCCTCCACTTT.

In this sample, this clonotype turned up a few times. The chain has TRBV29-1 and TRBJ2-5, with D unresolved. This CDR3 comprises 11 residues. Germline assignment: CDR1 SQVTM and CDR2 ANQGSEA. With 5 bases removed from V and 5 bases from J, the gap between germline ends came to 9 bases. CDR3 sequence (DNA): TGCAGCGTTTTGATTTTTGAGACCCAGTACTTC. Translated: CSVLIFETQYF.

J is TRBJ2-2 and V is TRBV9; 11 bases fit TRBD1. This CDR3 is 16 amino acids long. The V gene's germline CDR1 is SGDLS and CDR2 YYNGEE. Trimming removed 3 bases from V and 3 bases from J; junction bases left unmatched: 4. CDR3 sequence: CASSADRGLDTGELFF. In nucleotides, the CDR3 is TGTGCCAGCAGCGCGGACAGGGGGCTGGACACCGGGGAGCTGTTTTTT.

This clonotype came up many times. This sequence joins TRBV12-3 or TRBV12-4 and TRBJ2-1; 9 nucleotides agree with TRBD2. This CDR3 contains 14 residues. The V and J ends lost 4 bases and 7 bases, in that order; junction bases with no gene match: 5. The chain's CDR3 is CASSSGGGGNEQFF. Here the CDR3 DNA reads TGTGCCAGCAGTTCCGGCGGGGGGGGTAATGAGCAGTTCTTC.

V is TRBV10-3 and J is TRBJ2-5; TRBD2 matches at 8 bases. In germline, CDR1 is ENHRY, CDR2 SYGVKD. V gave up 10 bases and J gave up 1 base; unmatched junction bases: 8. The CDR3 spans 14 residues. CDR3 nucleotides: TGTGCCACTAGGGACGGGGGGGGCCAAGAGACCCAGTACTTC. It codes for CATRDGGGQETQYF.

Many counts were recorded for this clonotype. It is unclear where the CDR3 begins or ends on the DNA, so no DNA is shown, and the CDR3 is as TCRdb lists it. The CDR3 here is CISVPGKRGPTDTQYF. The genes are TRBV7-5 and TRBJ2-3; the table's TRBD2 call for D was not verified on the DNA. TRBV7-5 is flagged as a pseudogene. Counting both end residues, the CDR3 totals 16 amino acids.

This clonotype was recorded many times. The rearrangement joins TRBV7-2 to TRBJ2-2, with 7 bases lining up with TRBD1. J lost 2 bases, V lost 1 base, and 4 bases had no gene match. CDR3 size: 16 residues. Germline-derived CDR1 and CDR2 are SGHTA and FQGNSA. CDR3 sequence reads: CASSLGPGGNTGELFF. DNA of the CDR3: TGTGCCAGCAGCTTAGGGCCAGGGGGTAACACCGGGGAGCTGTTTTTT. The whole variable domain, filled in from reference TRBV7-2 and TRBJ2-2, reads GAGVSQSPSNKVTEKGKDVELRCDPISGHTALYWYRQSLGQGLEFLIYFQGNSAPDKSGLPSDRFSAERTGGSVSTLTIQRTQQEDSAVYLCASSLGPGGNTGELFFGEGSRLTVL.

The genes are TRBV27 and TRBJ2-1; D might be TRBD1 (6 bases). CDR3 length: 15 residues. The germline V gene encodes CDR1 MNHEY and CDR2 SMNVEV (reference sequence). Trimming cost V 8 bases and J 2 bases, with 16 bases left between them. The CDR3 coding sequence is TGTGCCAGCGGCTCCAGGGGTCCCGCCTACAATGAGCAGTTCTTC. Translation gives CASGSRGPAYNEQFF.

This clonotype appeared a few times. The rearrangement uses TRBV3-1 and TRBJ2-1; D gene uncertain. V was cut by 3 bases and J by 4 bases, with 10 bases left in between. This CDR3 is 14 amino acids long. The germline CDR1 and CDR2 sequences are LGHDT and YNNKEL (reference sequence). The CDR3 region is CASSHRRQYNEQFF. CDR3 in DNA: TGTGCCAGCAGCCATAGGCGGCAGTACAATGAGCAGTTCTTC.

This clonotype was seen a handful of times. This chain uses TRBV27 with TRBJ2-2; 7 bases agree with TRBD2. This CDR3 contains 18 residues. Germline CDR1 MNHEY, CDR2 SMNVEV (reference sequence). V trimming: 5 bases; J trimming: 4 bases; junction bases outside the gene matches: 16. As DNA, the CDR3 is TGTGCCAGCAGTCCTAGCGGCCCAAATCCTTTTGGCACCGGGGAGCTGTTTTTT. Translated: CASSPSGPNPFGTGELFF.

Ten or more counts support this clonotype. The V call is TRBV7-6, the J call TRBJ1-5; TRBD1 matches 9 bases. The CDR3 is 14 residues long. From germline, CDR1 is SGHVS and CDR2 FNYEAQ. V shed 5 bases and J 4 bases; nucleotides not matched to a gene: 3. The CDR3 DNA follows: TGTGCCAGCAGCCGTGACAGGGGGAATCAGCCCCAGCATTTT. This gives the protein CASSRDRGNQPQHF.

The rearrangement links TRBV28 to TRBJ2-5; D perhaps matches TRBD2 (6 bases). CDR3 length: 15 residues. Trimming shortened V by 7 bases and J by 1 base, and 16 bases separated the two germline ends. Germline V gives CDR1 MDHEN, CDR2 SYDVKM. CDR3 protein: CASNPAGPFQETQYF. CDR3 DNA: TGTGCCAGCAACCCTGCGGGGCCATTCCAAGAGACCCAGTACTTC.

The chain employs TRBV14 and TRBJ2-7, with a tentative D call TRBD2 (5 bases). V lost 0 bases, J lost 7 bases, and 10 bases lay in between. CDR3 length: 13 amino acids. CDR1 and CDR2 from the germline V gene are SGHDN and FVKESK. The CDR3 DNA follows: TGTGCCAGCAGCCAAGATATTTCGGGGGAGCAGTACTTC. It encodes CASSQDISGEQYF.

This clonotype has only one observation. The rearrangement uses TRBV18 and TRBJ2-1; D may be TRBD1 (6 bases). The CDR3 runs 15 residues. V shed 5 bases and J shed 10 bases, with 21 bases lying between them. From germline, CDR1 is KGHSH and CDR2 LQKENI. The CDR3 DNA sequence: TGTGCCAGCTCAAGATTAGAGGACAGCCGGGGAGAGCAGTTCTTC. Translation gives CASSRLEDSRGEQFF. The full variable domain, rest sourced from reference TRBV18 and TRBJ2-1, is NAGVMQNPRHLVRRRGQEARLRCSPMKGHSHVYWYRQLPEEGLKFMVYLQKENIIDESGMPKERFSAEFPKEGPSILRIQQVVRGDSAAYFCASSRLEDSRGEQFFGPGTRLTVL.

The genes are TRBV28 and TRBJ2-1; 8 bases line up with TRBD2. This CDR3 region has 11 residues. The germline gives CDR1 MDHEN, CDR2 SYDVKM. J was trimmed by 12 bases and V by 8 bases; bases with no gene match: 6. DNA for the CDR3: TGTGCCAGCGAGTATGGGACTAGGCAGTTCTTC. Translating gives CASEYGTRQFF.

This clonotype came up many times. The rearrangement joins TRBV7-8 to TRBJ1-5; D is unclear. The germline V and J ends were trimmed by 0 bases and 5 bases, with 8 bases remaining between them. The CDR3 is 14 residues long. Looked up from germline, CDR1 is SGHVS and CDR2 is FQNEAQ. The CDR3 DNA reads as TGTGCCAGCAGCTTAGCGATAGACTATCAGCCCCAGCATTTT. Encoded protein: CASSLAIDYQPQHF.

The chain joins TRBV23-1 to TRBJ2-5; 8 bases map to TRBD1. TRBV23-1 is an ORF; its function is uncertain. V lost 4 bases to trimming and J lost 4 bases; unmatched junction nucleotides: 8. The CDR3 runs to 15 residues. The CDR3 nucleotides are TGCGCCAGCAGTCCCCTGCGGCAGGGGGCAGAGACCCAGTACTTC. As protein: CASSPLRQGAETQYF.

V gene TRBV7-9 combines with J gene TRBJ2-5; D ambiguous. Germline CDR1 SEHNR, CDR2 FQNEAQ (reference sequence). Deletions cut 8 bases from V and 5 bases from J, with 9 bases between. The CDR3 consists of 11 residues. DNA of the CDR3: TGTGCCAGCTCCTCGATCGAGACCCAGTACTTC. Its translation: CASSSIETQYF.

This clonotype has at least ten counts. J is TRBJ2-3 and V is TRBV7-9; possibly TRBD1 for D (7 bases). This CDR3 comprises 15 residues. CDR1 SEHNR and CDR2 FQNEAQ come from the germline V gene (reference sequence). Trimming pared 5 bases from V and 2 bases from J, leaving 14 bases between. The CDR3: CASSAGQLDTDTQYF. The CDR3 nucleotides read TGTGCCAGCAGCGCGGGACAGCTCGACACAGATACGCAGTATTTT.

This rearrangement joins TRBV29-1 to TRBJ1-1; D is possibly TRBD1 (6 bases). Germline assignment: CDR1 SQVTM and CDR2 ANQGSEA. V was trimmed by 6 bases and J by 0 bases, leaving 11 bases between them. The CDR3 consists of 13 residues. Here the CDR3 DNA reads TGCAGCGTGTTGGACAGCATGAACACTGAAGCTTTCTTT. It is translated as CSVLDSMNTEAFF.

This clonotype has ten or more counts. The chain has TRBV7-6 and TRBJ2-7; D perhaps matches TRBD1 (6 bases). The V gene's germline CDR1 is SGHVS and CDR2 FNYEAQ. There are 14 residues in the CDR3. The V gene lost 1 base and the J gene lost 5 bases, with 12 bases spanning the gap. The CDR3 DNA reads TGTGCCAGCAGCTTAGGCCTGGGGGCGGACGAGCAGTACTTC. It codes for CASSLGLGADEQYF.

In nucleotides, the CDR3 is TGCAGTGCTGGACAGGGGCCGGTTTCGGAGACCCAGTACTTC. Translating it yields CSAGQGPVSETQYF. The chain links TRBV20-1 to TRBJ2-5; TRBD1 aligns across 9 bases. The V gene's germline CDR1 is DFQATT and CDR2 SNEGSKA (reference sequence). CDR3 length: 14 amino acids. Trimming at V came to 5 bases and at J to 5 bases, leaving 9 bases not matched to a gene.

This clonotype was found many times. V and J are TRBV6-5 and TRBJ2-2; maybe TRBD1 (5 bases). The CDR3 has 15 amino acids. Germline V gene sequence: CDR1 MNHEY, CDR2 SVGAGI. The ends were cut back, 1 base at V and 1 base at J, with 7 bases in the middle. The CDR3 region is CASSYWQGNTGELFF. The CDR3 bases are TGTGCCAGCAGTTACTGGCAGGGGAACACCGGGGAGCTGTTTTTT.